This is a list of T cell receptor beta chains from one sample in a study of a mutant IDH1 vaccine in newly diagnosed glioma. The protocol was immunoSEQ multiplex PCR, while the TCRdb copy is restricted to in-frame clones and leaves out a portion. The table includes tens of thousands of clones, around 79% detected once. The sample consisted of PBMCs, taken from a glioma patient treated with radiotherapy, temozolomide or both. The receptors originated from a man aged 50 or older with glioma. The CDR3 runs from the conserved cysteine through the conserved F or W. The D gene is left open where the match is weak. Some rows mark clone size as missing; the rest say once, few, many or name a class of expanded clone.

size: -; J: TRBJ1-5; V: TRBV19; D: -; CDR3: CASSSQISNQPQHF; DNA: TGTGCCAGTAGTTCCCAAATTAGCAATCAGCCCCAGCATTTT
size: -; J: TRBJ2-5; V: TRBV29-1; D: -; CDR3: CSVEDRGRWGETQYF; DNA: TGCAGCGTTGAAGATCGGGGACGGTGGGGGGAGACCCAGTACTTC
size: -; J: TRBJ2-6; V: TRBV19; D: -; CDR3: CASGTFFQAGANVLTF; DNA: TGTGCCAGTGGCACGTTCTTTCAGGCTGGGGCCAACGTCCTGACTTTC
size: -; J: TRBJ1-5; V: TRBV19; D: -; CDR3: CASSIRGVHQPQHF; DNA: TGTGCCAGTAGTATAAGAGGGGTACATCAGCCCCAGCATTTT
size: -; J: TRBJ2-7; V: TRBV29-1; D: -; CDR3: CSARNTYEQYF; DNA: TGCAGCGCCCGTAACACCTACGAGCAGTACTTC
size: -; J: TRBJ1-1; V: TRBV7-2; D: TRBD1; CDR3: CASSLQRGRTEAFF; DNA: TGTGCCAGCAGCTTACAAAGGGGGCGCACTGAAGCTTTCTTT
size: once; J: TRBJ2-1; V: TRBV5-1; D: -; CDR3: CASSLAVRQSSYNEQFF; DNA: TGCGCCAGCAGCTTGGCAGTCCGGCAAAGCTCCTACAATGAGCAGTTCTTC
size: -; J: TRBJ1-1; V: TRBV5-1; D: TRBD1; CDR3: CASSLGLDRALEAFF; DNA: TGCGCCAGCAGCTTGGGTCTTGACAGGGCCCTTGAAGCTTTCTTT
size: -; J: TRBJ1-1; V: TRBV7-6; D: -; CDR3: CASSLDSYTEAFF; DNA: TGTGCCAGCAGCCTCGACAGCTACACTGAAGCTTTCTTT
size: medium-sized; J: TRBJ1-6; V: TRBV5-4; D: TRBD1; CDR3: CASSPDRASPLHF; DNA: TGTGCCAGCAGCCCGGACAGGGCTTCACCCCTCCACTTT
size: -; J: TRBJ2-5; V: TRBV11-2; D: -; CDR3: CASSLDRTGETQYF; DNA: TGTGCCAGCAGCTTAGACAGAACGGGGGAGACCCAGTACTTC